This is a list of T cell receptor beta chains from one sample in a study of shared clonotypes between healthy human individuals. Here immunoSEQ multiplex PCR was the method, and the copy in TCRdb shows in-frame clones only, minus some. The sample has around 600,000 clones, 85% to 95% seen once. Sequencing was done on a sample of naive CD8+ T cells sorted from blood. Source of these receptors: a woman aged 30 to 39 in good health. The CDR3 runs from the conserved cysteine through the conserved F or W. Each record gives: CDR3 DNA, CDR3 protein, J gene, D gene, V gene, clone size. D genes are given only for firm matches. Not every row has a clone size; where given, it reads once, few, many or a size class.

CDR3 DNA: TGTGCCAGCAGCCCTGGCCCGGGGTACAATGAGCAGTTCTTC; CDR3 protein: CASSPGPGYNEQFF; J gene: TRBJ2-1; D gene: .; V gene: TRBV7-9; clone size: .
CDR3 DNA: TGTGCCAGCATGCTCGGAGTGGACACTGAAGCTTTCTTT; CDR3 protein: CASMLGVDTEAFF; J gene: TRBJ1-1; D gene: .; V gene: TRBV6-5; clone size: .
CDR3 DNA: TGTGCCAGCAGTTACTCCTACAGGGACGAGCAGTACTTC; CDR3 protein: CASSYSYRDEQYF; J gene: TRBJ2-7; D gene: .; V gene: TRBV6-6; clone size: .
CDR3 DNA: TGTGCCAGCAGTTTAATCCAGGGGTTAGAGACCCAGTACTTC; CDR3 protein: CASSLIQGLETQYF; J gene: TRBJ2-5; D gene: .; V gene: TRBV28; clone size: .
CDR3 DNA: TGTGCCAGCAGGGGTGGGGGCTCCTACGAGCAGTACTTC; CDR3 protein: CASRGGGSYEQYF; J gene: TRBJ2-7; D gene: .; V gene: TRBV28; clone size: .
CDR3 DNA: TGCAGCGCATTGGCCGGGACAGGGGGCTCCTACGAGCAGTACTTC; CDR3 protein: CSALAGTGGSYEQYF; J gene: TRBJ2-7; D gene: TRBD1; V gene: TRBV29-1; clone size: .
CDR3 DNA: TGTGCCAGCTCGCGACAGGGGGCGCACACCGGGGAGCTGTTTTTT; CDR3 protein: CASSRQGAHTGELFF; J gene: TRBJ2-2; D gene: TRBD1; V gene: TRBV18; clone size: .
CDR3 DNA: TGTGCCAGCAGCTTAGGGCCTGGAAACACCATATATTTT; CDR3 protein: CASSLGPGNTIYF; J gene: TRBJ1-3; D gene: .; V gene: TRBV13; clone size: .
CDR3 DNA: TGTGCCAGCAGATTGACACCAATGAACACTGAAGCTTTCTTT; CDR3 protein: CASRLTPMNTEAFF; J gene: TRBJ1-1; D gene: .; V gene: TRBV28; clone size: once
CDR3 DNA: TGTGCCAGCAGTTTACTAGGTGAGCAGTTCTTC; CDR3 protein: CASSLLGEQFF; J gene: TRBJ2-1; D gene: .; V gene: TRBV28; clone size: .
CDR3 DNA: TGTGCCAGCAGAACCATTCCGGGGGTCGAGCAGTACTTC; CDR3 protein: CASRTIPGVEQYF; J gene: TRBJ2-7; D gene: .; V gene: TRBV7-9; clone size: .
CDR3 DNA: TGTGCCAGCAGCCCAATGGACAGGGTGTACGAGCAGTACTTC; CDR3 protein: CASSPMDRVYEQYF; J gene: TRBJ2-7; D gene: TRBD1; V gene: TRBV6-5; clone size: few
CDR3 DNA: TGTGCCAGCAGCGCTGTGCCTAGCGGCTACAATGAGCAGTTCTTC; CDR3 protein: CASSAVPSGYNEQFF; J gene: TRBJ2-1; D gene: TRBD2; V gene: TRBV5-8; clone size: .
CDR3 DNA: TGTGCCAGCAGTTTAAGACAGGGGGGCAATGAAAAACTGTTTTTT; CDR3 protein: CASSLRQGGNEKLFF; J gene: TRBJ1-4; D gene: TRBD1; V gene: TRBV6-1; clone size: .
CDR3 DNA: TGTGCCAGCAGTTGGGCAGGGGTGAGCGAGCAGTACTTC; CDR3 protein: CASSWAGVSEQYF; J gene: TRBJ2-7; D gene: .; V gene: TRBV6-5; clone size: .
CDR3 DNA: TGTGCCAGCAGCCCCTGGGAGAGGGTCCACGAGCAGTACTTC; CDR3 protein: CASSPWERVHEQYF; J gene: TRBJ2-7; D gene: .; V gene: TRBV14; clone size: .
CDR3 DNA: TGTGCCAGCAGCTTAGCAATAGCGGGAGCGGATGAGCAGTTCTTC; CDR3 protein: CASSLAIAGADEQFF; J gene: TRBJ2-1; D gene: TRBD2; V gene: TRBV7-9; clone size: once
CDR3 DNA: TGTGCCAGCAGTTGGGACAGGTTGACAGATACGCAGTATTTT; CDR3 protein: CASSWDRLTDTQYF; J gene: TRBJ2-3; D gene: TRBD1; V gene: TRBV6-6; clone size: .
CDR3 DNA: TGTGCCAGCAGTTTAAGTAGCAATCAGCCCCAGCATTTT; CDR3 protein: CASSLSSNQPQHF; J gene: TRBJ1-5; D gene: .; V gene: TRBV27; clone size: .
CDR3 DNA: TGTGCCAGCAGTTACTCGGGGACAGGAATGAATGAGCAGTTCTTC; CDR3 protein: CASSYSGTGMNEQFF; J gene: TRBJ2-1; D gene: TRBD1; V gene: TRBV6-5; clone size: .
CDR3 DNA: TGCAGCGTTGTTTTGGGATCTGGAAACACCATATATTTT; CDR3 protein: CSVVLGSGNTIYF; J gene: TRBJ1-3; D gene: .; V gene: TRBV29-1; clone size: .
CDR3 DNA: TGTGCCAGCAGCTCCGCCGGGACTATTGTAGATACGCAGTATTTT; CDR3 protein: CASSSAGTIVDTQYF; J gene: TRBJ2-3; D gene: TRBD2; V gene: TRBV9; clone size: .
CDR3 DNA: TGCAGCGTTGAAGATCCCGGACAGGGAGGACTCTCGGAGCTGTTTTTT; CDR3 protein: CSVEDPGQGGLSELFF; J gene: TRBJ2-2; D gene: TRBD1; V gene: TRBV29-1; clone size: .
CDR3 DNA: TGTGCCAGCAGTGACGAGGGACTAGCGGGGATAAGGTCCCAGTACTTC; CDR3 protein: CASSDEGLAGIRSQYF; J gene: TRBJ2-5; D gene: TRBD2; V gene: TRBV25-1; clone size: .
CDR3 DNA: TGTGCCAGCAGCTCCTCGGACTTAACGGGGGAGACCCAGTACTTC; CDR3 protein: CASSSSDLTGETQYF; J gene: TRBJ2-5; D gene: .; V gene: TRBV9; clone size: .
CDR3 DNA: TGCAGTGCTAGGGGCAGCACGGAGCAGTTCTTC; CDR3 protein: CSARGSTEQFF; J gene: TRBJ2-1; D gene: .; V gene: TRBV20-1; clone size: .
CDR3 DNA: TGTGCCAGTAGTCTCGGCAGGGGGCATACCTACGAGCAGTACTTC; CDR3 protein: CASSLGRGHTYEQYF; J gene: TRBJ2-7; D gene: TRBD1; V gene: TRBV19; clone size: .
CDR3 DNA: TGTGCCAGTAGTATTGGACAGACGAGCTCCTACGAGCAGTACTTC; CDR3 protein: CASSIGQTSSYEQYF; J gene: TRBJ2-7; D gene: .; V gene: TRBV19; clone size: .
CDR3 DNA: TGTGCCAGCAGCTTGGGCGGGAGGAGTGACAATGAGCAGTTCTTC; CDR3 protein: CASSLGGRSDNEQFF; J gene: TRBJ2-1; D gene: TRBD2; V gene: TRBV7-6; clone size: .
CDR3 DNA: TGTGCCAGCAGCTTTGGTCCCAATGAGCAGTTCTTC; CDR3 protein: CASSFGPNEQFF; J gene: TRBJ2-1; D gene: .; V gene: TRBV5-6; clone size: .
CDR3 DNA: TGTGCCAGCAGTGAAGAAGGAGGTGGGTACTACGAGCAGTACTTC; CDR3 protein: CASSEEGGGYYEQYF; J gene: TRBJ2-7; D gene: .; V gene: TRBV6-1; clone size: .
CDR3 DNA: TGTGCCAGCAGTTTCGGGCTAGGGGGGTTGGATGAGCAGTTCTTC; CDR3 protein: CASSFGLGGLDEQFF; J gene: TRBJ2-1; D gene: .; V gene: TRBV27; clone size: once
CDR3 DNA: TGTGCCAGCAGTTTTCTCGGGGGGGTATATAGCAATCAGCCCCAGCATTTT; CDR3 protein: CASSFLGGVYSNQPQHF; J gene: TRBJ1-5; D gene: .; V gene: TRBV28; clone size: .
CDR3 DNA: TGTGCCAGCAGTTTGGGGGGGACTGCCAATTTGGAGCAGTACTTC; CDR3 protein: CASSLGGTANLEQYF; J gene: TRBJ2-7; D gene: TRBD2; V gene: TRBV28; clone size: .
CDR3 DNA: TGTGCCAGCAGTTGGGCGCAGGGCTCCTACAATGAGCAGTTCTTC; CDR3 protein: CASSWAQGSYNEQFF; J gene: TRBJ2-1; D gene: .; V gene: TRBV27; clone size: once
CDR3 DNA: TGTGCCAGCAGCTGGGGCGGGACAGATACGCAGTATTTT; CDR3 protein: CASSWGGTDTQYF; J gene: TRBJ2-3; D gene: .; V gene: TRBV7-3; clone size: once
CDR3 DNA: TGTGCCAGCAGCTCCGGGACTGTCCACGAGCAGTACTTC; CDR3 protein: CASSSGTVHEQYF; J gene: TRBJ2-7; D gene: .; V gene: TRBV7-9; clone size: .
CDR3 DNA: TGTGCCAGCAGTTCGGAGCAAGAAAACTATGGCTACACCTTC; CDR3 protein: CASSSEQENYGYTF; J gene: TRBJ1-2; D gene: .; V gene: TRBV28; clone size: .
CDR3 DNA: TGTGCCAGCAGACCGACAGGGCAATTGAACACTGAAGCTTTCTTT; CDR3 protein: CASRPTGQLNTEAFF; J gene: TRBJ1-1; D gene: .; V gene: TRBV21-1; clone size: .
CDR3 DNA: TGCAGCGTTGAATACGACAGAGTGAACACTGGAGCTTTCTTT; CDR3 protein: CSVEYDRVNTGAFF; J gene: TRBJ1-1; D gene: .; V gene: TRBV29-1; clone size: .